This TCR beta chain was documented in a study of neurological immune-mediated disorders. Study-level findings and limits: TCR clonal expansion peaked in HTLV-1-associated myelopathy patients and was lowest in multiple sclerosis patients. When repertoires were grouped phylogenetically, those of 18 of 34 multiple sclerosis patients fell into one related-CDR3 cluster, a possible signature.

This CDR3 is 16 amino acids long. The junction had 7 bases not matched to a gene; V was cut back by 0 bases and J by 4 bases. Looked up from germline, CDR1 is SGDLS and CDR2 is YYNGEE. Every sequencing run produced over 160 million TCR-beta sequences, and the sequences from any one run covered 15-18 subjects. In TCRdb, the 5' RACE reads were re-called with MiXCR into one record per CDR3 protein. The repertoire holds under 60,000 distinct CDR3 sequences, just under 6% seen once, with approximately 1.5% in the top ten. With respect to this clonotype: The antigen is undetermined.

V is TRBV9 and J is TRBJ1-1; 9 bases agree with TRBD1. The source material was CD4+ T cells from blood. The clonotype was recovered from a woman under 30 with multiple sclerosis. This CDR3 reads CASSVARDREGTEAFF. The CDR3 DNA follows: TGTGCCAGCAGCGTAGCTAGGGACAGGGAGGGCACTGAAGCTTTCTTT.